This T cell receptor beta chain was retrieved from a study of read filtering for tumor transcriptome and immune sequencing. This CDR3 region has 15 residues. Trimming took 2 bases from V and 3 from J; bases not matched to a gene: 3. Germline lookup yields CDR1 MRHNA and CDR2 SNTAGT. From 350 to 500 ng of RNA, a library with molecular barcoded alpha/delta and beta/gamma adaptors was made. TCRdb analysed the reads with MiXCR anew, one entry per CDR3 protein. The data show roughly 90,000 distinct CDR3 sequences, about 12% seen once. This clonotype was picked up many times. What was sequenced was a population of CD138-negative cells sorted from bone marrow. This rearrangement joins TRBV6-4 to TRBJ2-1; 8 bases are a match to TRBD1. The clonotype comes from a donor at least 40 years old with multiple myeloma. The CDR3 spells CASSDTGGVYNEQFF. DNA for the CDR3: TGTGCCAGCAGTGACACAGGGGGAGTCTACAATGAGCAGTTCTTC.